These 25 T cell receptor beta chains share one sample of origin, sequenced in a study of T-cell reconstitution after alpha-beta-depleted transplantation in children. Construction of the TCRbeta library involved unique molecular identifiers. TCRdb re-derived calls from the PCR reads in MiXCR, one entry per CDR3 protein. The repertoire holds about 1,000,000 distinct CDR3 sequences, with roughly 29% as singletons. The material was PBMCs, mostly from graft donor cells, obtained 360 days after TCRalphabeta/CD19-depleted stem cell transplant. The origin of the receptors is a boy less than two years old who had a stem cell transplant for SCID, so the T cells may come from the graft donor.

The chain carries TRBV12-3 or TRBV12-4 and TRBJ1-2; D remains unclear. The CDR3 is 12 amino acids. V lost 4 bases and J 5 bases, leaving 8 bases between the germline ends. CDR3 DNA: TGTGCCAGCAGTTCCGACAATTATGGCTACACCTTC. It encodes CASSSDNYGYTF.

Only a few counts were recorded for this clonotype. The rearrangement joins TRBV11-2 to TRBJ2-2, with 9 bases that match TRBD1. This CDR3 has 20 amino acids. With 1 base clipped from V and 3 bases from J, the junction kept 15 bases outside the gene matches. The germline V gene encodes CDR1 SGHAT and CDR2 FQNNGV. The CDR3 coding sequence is TGTGCCAGCAGCTTAGGCAAACAGGAAGCGAGACAGGGGGACACCGGGGAGCTGTTTTTT. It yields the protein CASSLGKQEARQGDTGELFF.

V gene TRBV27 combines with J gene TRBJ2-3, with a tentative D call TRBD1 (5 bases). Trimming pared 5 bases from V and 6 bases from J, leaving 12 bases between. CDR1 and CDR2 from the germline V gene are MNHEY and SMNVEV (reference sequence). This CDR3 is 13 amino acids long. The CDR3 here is CASSQRGGDTQYF. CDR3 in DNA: TGTGCCAGCAGTCAAAGGGGTGGGGATACGCAGTATTTT.

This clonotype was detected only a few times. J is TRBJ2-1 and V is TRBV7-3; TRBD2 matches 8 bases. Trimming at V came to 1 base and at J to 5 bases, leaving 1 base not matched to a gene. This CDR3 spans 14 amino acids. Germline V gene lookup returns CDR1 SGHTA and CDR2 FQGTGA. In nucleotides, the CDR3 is TGTGCCAGCAGCTTAAGGGGACTAGACAATGAGCAGTTCTTC. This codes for CASSLRGLDNEQFF.

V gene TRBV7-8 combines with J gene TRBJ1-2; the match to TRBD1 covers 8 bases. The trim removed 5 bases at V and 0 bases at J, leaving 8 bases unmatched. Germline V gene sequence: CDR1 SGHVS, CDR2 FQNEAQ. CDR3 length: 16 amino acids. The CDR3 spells CASSLKPDRANYGYTF. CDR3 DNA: TGTGCCAGCAGCCTTAAGCCGGACAGGGCTAACTATGGCTACACCTTC.

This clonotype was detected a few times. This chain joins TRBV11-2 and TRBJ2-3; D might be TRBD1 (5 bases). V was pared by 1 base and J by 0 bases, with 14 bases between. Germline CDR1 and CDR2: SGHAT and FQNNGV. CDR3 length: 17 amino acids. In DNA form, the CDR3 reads TGTGCCAGCAGCTTAGGTCTTGCAGGGCTTAGCACAGATACGCAGTATTTT. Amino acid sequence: CASSLGLAGLSTDTQYF.

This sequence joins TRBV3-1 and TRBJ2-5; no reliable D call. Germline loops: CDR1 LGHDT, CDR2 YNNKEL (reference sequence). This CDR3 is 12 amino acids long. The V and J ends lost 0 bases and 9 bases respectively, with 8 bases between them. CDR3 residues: CASSQDIKAQYF. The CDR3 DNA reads TGTGCCAGCAGCCAAGATATAAAGGCCCAGTACTTC.

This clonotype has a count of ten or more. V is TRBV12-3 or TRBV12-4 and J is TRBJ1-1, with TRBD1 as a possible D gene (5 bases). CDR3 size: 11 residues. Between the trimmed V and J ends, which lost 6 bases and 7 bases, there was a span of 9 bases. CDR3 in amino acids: CASSLTGEAFF. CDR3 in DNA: TGTGCCAGCAGCTTAACAGGTGAAGCTTTCTTT.

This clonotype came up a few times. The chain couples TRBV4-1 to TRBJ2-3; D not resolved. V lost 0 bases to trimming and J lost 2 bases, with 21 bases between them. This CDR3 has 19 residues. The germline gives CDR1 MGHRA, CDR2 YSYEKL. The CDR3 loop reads CASSQDTFSLSPYTDTQYF. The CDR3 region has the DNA TGCGCCAGCAGCCAAGATACTTTCTCTCTCTCTCCCTACACAGATACGCAGTATTTT.

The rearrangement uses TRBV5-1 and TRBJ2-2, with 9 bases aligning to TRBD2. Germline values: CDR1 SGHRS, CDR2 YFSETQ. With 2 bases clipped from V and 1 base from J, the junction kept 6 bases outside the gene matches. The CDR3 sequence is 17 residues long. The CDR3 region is CASSLSLAGVNTGELFF. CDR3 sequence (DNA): TGCGCCAGCAGCTTATCCTTAGCGGGAGTGAACACCGGGGAGCTGTTTTTT. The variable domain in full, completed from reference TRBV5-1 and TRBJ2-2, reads KAGVTQTPRYLIKTRGQQVTLSCSPISGHRSVSWYQQTPGQGLQFLFEYFSETQRNKGNFPGRFSGRQFSNSRSEMNVSTLELGDSALYLCASSLSLAGVNTGELFFGEGSRLTVL.

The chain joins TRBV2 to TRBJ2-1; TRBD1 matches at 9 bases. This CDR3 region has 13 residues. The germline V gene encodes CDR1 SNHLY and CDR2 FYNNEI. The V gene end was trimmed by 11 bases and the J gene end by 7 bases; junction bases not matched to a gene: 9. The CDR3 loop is CAGGDRVANEQFF. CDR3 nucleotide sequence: TGTGCCGGGGGGGACAGGGTCGCTAATGAGCAGTTCTTC.

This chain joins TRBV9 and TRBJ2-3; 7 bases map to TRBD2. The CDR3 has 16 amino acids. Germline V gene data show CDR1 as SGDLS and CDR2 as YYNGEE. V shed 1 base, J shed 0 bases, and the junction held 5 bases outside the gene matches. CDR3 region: CASSVPQRGSTDTQYF. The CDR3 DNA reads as TGTGCCAGCAGCGTACCCCAGCGGGGTAGCACAGATACGCAGTATTTT.

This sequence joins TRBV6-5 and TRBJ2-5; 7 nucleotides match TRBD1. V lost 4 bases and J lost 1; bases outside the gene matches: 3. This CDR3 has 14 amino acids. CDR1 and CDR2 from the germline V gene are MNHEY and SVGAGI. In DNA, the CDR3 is TGTGCCAGCAGTTCGGACAGGCTCCAAGAGACCCAGTACTTC. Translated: CASSSDRLQETQYF.

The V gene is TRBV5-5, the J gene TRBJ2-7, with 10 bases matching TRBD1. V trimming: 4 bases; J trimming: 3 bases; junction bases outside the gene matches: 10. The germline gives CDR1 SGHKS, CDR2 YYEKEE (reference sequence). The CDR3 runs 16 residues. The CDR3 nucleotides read TGTGCCAGCAGCATAGCGGGACAGGGGATAATCTACGAGCAGTACTTC. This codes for CASSIAGQGIIYEQYF.

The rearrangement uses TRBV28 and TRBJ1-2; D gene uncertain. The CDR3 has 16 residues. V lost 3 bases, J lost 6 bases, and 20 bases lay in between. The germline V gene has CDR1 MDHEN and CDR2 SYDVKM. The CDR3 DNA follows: TGTGCCAGCAGTTTTGAGGCAGCAGTTGGGGAGAATGGCTACACCTTC. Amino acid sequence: CASSFEAAVGENGYTF.

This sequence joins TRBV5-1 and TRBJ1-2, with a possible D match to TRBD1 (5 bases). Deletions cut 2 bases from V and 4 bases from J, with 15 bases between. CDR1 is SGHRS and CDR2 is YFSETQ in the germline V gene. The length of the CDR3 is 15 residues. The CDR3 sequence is CASSFVSGPFYGYTF. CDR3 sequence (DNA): TGCGCCAGCAGCTTTGTGTCAGGGCCCTTCTATGGCTACACCTTC.

CDR3 nucleotide sequence: TGCAGTGCTAGAGTACAGCGGGGGGACCCGTTCAGCACAGATACGCAGTATTTT. Protein: CSARVQRGDPFSTDTQYF. The chain links TRBV20-1 to TRBJ2-3; 9 bases agree with TRBD2. Germline loops: CDR1 DFQATT, CDR2 SNEGSKA (reference sequence). The length of the CDR3 is 18 residues. Unmatched junction bases numbered 11, after V lost 1 base and J lost 0 bases.

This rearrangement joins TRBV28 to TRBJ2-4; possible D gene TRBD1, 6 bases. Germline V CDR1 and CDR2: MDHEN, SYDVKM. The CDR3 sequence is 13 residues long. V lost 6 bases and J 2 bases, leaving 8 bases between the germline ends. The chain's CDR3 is CASSRGPKNIQYF. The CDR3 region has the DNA TGTGCCAGCAGCAGGGGTCCCAAAAACATTCAGTACTTC. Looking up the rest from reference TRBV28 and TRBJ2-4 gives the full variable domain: DVKVTQSSRYLVKRTGEKVFLECVQDMDHENMFWYRQDPGLGLRLIYFSYDVKMKEKGDIPEGYSVSREKKERFSLILESASTNQTSMYLCASSRGPKNIQYFGAGTRLSVL.

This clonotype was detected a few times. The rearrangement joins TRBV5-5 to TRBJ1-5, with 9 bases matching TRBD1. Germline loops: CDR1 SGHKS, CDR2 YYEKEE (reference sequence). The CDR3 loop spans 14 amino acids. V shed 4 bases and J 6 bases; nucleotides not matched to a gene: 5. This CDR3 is CASSRRDRAQPQHF. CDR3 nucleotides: TGTGCCAGCAGCCGCCGGGACAGGGCTCAGCCCCAGCATTTT. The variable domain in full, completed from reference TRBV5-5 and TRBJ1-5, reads DAGVTQSPTHLIKTRGQQVTLRCSPISGHKSVSWYQQVLGQGPQFIFQYYEKEERGRGNFPDRFSARQFPNYSSELNVNALLLGDSALYLCASSRRDRAQPQHFGDGTRLSIL.

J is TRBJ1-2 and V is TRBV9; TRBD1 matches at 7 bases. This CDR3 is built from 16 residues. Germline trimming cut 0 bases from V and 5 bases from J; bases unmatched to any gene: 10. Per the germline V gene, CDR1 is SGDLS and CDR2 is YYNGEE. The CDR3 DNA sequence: TGTGCCAGCAGCGTAGATCTAAGCAGGGGGGAATATGGCTACACCTTC. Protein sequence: CASSVDLSRGEYGYTF.

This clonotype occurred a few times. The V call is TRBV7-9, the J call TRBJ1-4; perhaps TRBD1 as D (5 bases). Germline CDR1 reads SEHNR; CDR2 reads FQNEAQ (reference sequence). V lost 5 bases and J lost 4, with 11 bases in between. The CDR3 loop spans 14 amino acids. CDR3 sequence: CASSADRNNEKLFF. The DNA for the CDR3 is TGTGCCAGCAGCGCCGACAGAAATAATGAAAAACTGTTTTTT. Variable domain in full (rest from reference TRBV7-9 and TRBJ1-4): DTGVSQNPRHKITKRGQNVTFRCDPISEHNRLYWYRQTLGQGPEFLTYFQNEAQLEKSRLLSDRFSAERPKGSFSTLEIQRTEQGDSAMYLCASSADRNNEKLFFGSGTQLSVL.

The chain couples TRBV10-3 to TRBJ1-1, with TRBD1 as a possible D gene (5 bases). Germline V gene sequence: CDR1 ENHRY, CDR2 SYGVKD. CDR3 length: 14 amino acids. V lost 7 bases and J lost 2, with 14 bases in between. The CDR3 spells CAIKREGPNTEAFF. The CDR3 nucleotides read TGTGCCATCAAGCGGGAGGGGCCAAACACTGAAGCTTTCTTT.

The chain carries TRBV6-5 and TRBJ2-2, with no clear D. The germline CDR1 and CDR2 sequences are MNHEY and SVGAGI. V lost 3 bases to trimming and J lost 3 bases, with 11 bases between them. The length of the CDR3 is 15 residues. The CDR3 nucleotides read TGTGCCAGCAGTTATTCCGACGGATACACCGGGGAGCTGTTTTTT. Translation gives CASSYSDGYTGELFF.

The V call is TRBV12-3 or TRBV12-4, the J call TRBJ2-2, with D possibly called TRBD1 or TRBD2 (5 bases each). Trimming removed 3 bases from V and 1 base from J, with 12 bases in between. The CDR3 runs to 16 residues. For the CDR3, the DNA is TGTGCCAGCAGTTTGTCGGGGACCCTGAACACCGGGGAGCTGTTTTTT. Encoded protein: CASSLSGTLNTGELFF.

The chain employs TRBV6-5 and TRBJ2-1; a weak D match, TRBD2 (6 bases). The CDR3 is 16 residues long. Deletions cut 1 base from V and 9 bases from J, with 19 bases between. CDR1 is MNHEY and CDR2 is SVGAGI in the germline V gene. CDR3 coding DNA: TGTGCCAGCAGTTACTTAGGACTACCATTGAGCGGTGAGCAGTTCTTC. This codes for CASSYLGLPLSGEQFF.